These 27 T cell receptor beta chains came from one sample sequenced in a study of immune heterogeneity within non-small cell lung tumors. Bulk tumor genomic DNA, 550 to 650 ng per sample, was the template. Several biopsies were collected from each primary tumor during surgery. They were spaced as far apart as possible within the tumor mass. With untreated, newly diagnosed non-small cell lung cancer, the patients went on to undergo curative surgery. A multiplex PCR containing 32 V primers and 13 J primers was used to amplify TCR beta CDR3. Each CDR3 protein is one row after TCRdb ran MiXCR on the multiplex PCR reads. The sample lists 20,000 to 25,000 distinct CDR3 sequences; 27% were seen once. Sequencing was done on a sample of lung tumor tissue. These receptors were obtained from a man between 40 and 49 years old with non-small cell lung cancer.

This clonotype was counted many times. This sequence joins TRBV2 and TRBJ2-5; D not certain. Germline V lookup: CDR1 SNHLY, CDR2 FYNNEI. The CDR3 runs to 15 residues. Trimming took 5 bases from V and 4 from J, leaving 17 bases between them. CDR3: CASSRLFSPGETQYF. The CDR3 DNA is TGTGCCAGCAGTAGACTCTTCAGTCCGGGAGAGACCCAGTACTTC.

This clonotype showed up many times. The rearrangement uses TRBV19 and TRBJ2-1; 7 bases are a match to TRBD1. The length of the CDR3 is 16 residues. The trim removed 0 bases at V and 3 bases at J, leaving 5 bases unmatched. Germline V gene lookup returns CDR1 LNHDA and CDR2 SQIVND (reference sequence). The CDR3 DNA is TGTGCCAGTAGTATAGACCGGGACAGAAACTACAATGAGCAGTTCTTC. Its protein is CASSIDRDRNYNEQFF.

This clonotype was counted at least ten times. CDR3 protein: CASNDRGLGTEAFF. As DNA, the CDR3 is TGTGCCAGCAACGACAGGGGGCTGGGCACTGAAGCTTTCTTT. This rearrangement joins TRBV3-1 to TRBJ1-1, with 10 positions matching TRBD1. The V gene end was trimmed by 7 bases and the J gene end by 4 bases; junction bases not matched to a gene: 6. The CDR3 contains 14 residues. Looked up from germline, CDR1 is LGHDT and CDR2 is YNNKEL (reference sequence).

The V call is TRBV11-3, the J call TRBJ2-4; 8 bases match TRBD2. J gave up 0 bases and V 5 bases, and 3 bases lay outside the gene matches. This CDR3 comprises 15 residues. Germline CDR1 SGHNT, CDR2 YENEEA. In DNA form, the CDR3 reads TGTGCCAGCAGCCAAGGACTAGCAGCCAAAAACATTCAGTACTTC. It specifies CASSQGLAAKNIQYF. The full variable domain, in which reference TRBV11-3 and TRBJ2-4 provide the parts outside the CDR3, is EAGVVQSPRYKIIEKKQPVAFWCNPISGHNTLYWYLQNLGQGPELLIRYENEEAVDDSQLPKDRFSAERLKGVDSTLKIQPAELGDSAVYLCASSQGLAAKNIQYFGAGTRLSVL.

The chain is built from TRBV2 and TRBJ2-1, with D possibly being TRBD2 (5 bases). The CDR3 spans 14 residues. From germline, CDR1 is SNHLY and CDR2 FYNNEI. The V end was cut by 8 bases, the J end by 5 bases, with 16 bases between. CDR3 sequence: CASDPRGLNNEQFF. CDR3 bases: TGTGCCAGCGACCCCCGAGGGCTAAACAATGAGCAGTTCTTC.

About this clonotype: This may be a read error, as it is one base from a much larger clone. The genes are TRBV18 and TRBJ2-7; D perhaps matches TRBD1 (6 bases). V was clipped by 4 bases and J by 3 bases, with 16 bases between them. The CDR3 totals 15 residues. CDR1 is KGHSH and CDR2 is LQKENI in the germline V gene. In DNA, the CDR3 is TGTGCCAGCTCACGTGGACAGTGGGCACTCTACGAGCAGTACTTC. This gives the protein CASSRGQWALYEQYF.

With regard to this clonotype: With a much larger clone just one base away, this may be a read error. The genes are TRBV27 and TRBJ2-7; 9 bases fit TRBD2. The germline V gene encodes CDR1 MNHEY and CDR2 SMNVEV (reference sequence). The V gene end was trimmed by 7 bases and the J gene end by 11 bases; junction bases not matched to a gene: 12. CDR3 length equals 13 residues. CDR3 DNA sequence: TGTGCCAGCACCTTAGCGGGGGTCGGGTCGAAGTACTTC. Amino acid sequence: CASTLAGVGSKYF.

Ten or more counts support this clonotype. The rearrangement uses TRBV5-1 and TRBJ2-3; 10 bases are a match to TRBD2. J lost 4 bases, V lost 0 bases, and 5 bases had no gene match. Germline lookup yields CDR1 SGHRS and CDR2 YFSETQ. The CDR3 sequence is 16 residues long. CDR3 loop: CASSLEGLARADTQYF. In DNA form, the CDR3 reads TGCGCCAGCAGCTTGGAGGGACTAGCGAGGGCAGATACGCAGTATTTT.

This clonotype is classed as medium-sized. This chain uses TRBV19 with TRBJ2-7, with D possibly being TRBD1 (5 bases). The CDR3 covers 14 residues. V was shortened by 0 bases and J by 6 bases, with 12 bases between the two germline ends. CDR1 and CDR2 from the germline V gene are LNHDA and SQIVND (reference sequence). CDR3 loop: CASSIDGGRVEQYF. DNA of the CDR3: TGTGCCAGTAGTATAGACGGTGGCAGGGTCGAGCAGTACTTC.

This clonotype is labeled medium-sized. This rearrangement joins TRBV11-3 to TRBJ1-3; TRBD1 is a possible D gene (6 bases). The CDR3 runs 16 residues. V was pared by 4 bases and J by 4 bases, with 17 bases between. The germline CDR1 and CDR2 sequences are SGHNT and YENEEA. CDR3 loop: CASSSSGARVGNTIYF. The CDR3 nucleotides read TGTGCCAGCAGCTCCTCAGGGGCGCGTGTCGGAAACACCATATATTTT.

This clonotype showed up many times. The J gene is TRBJ1-6, the V gene TRBV3-1, with TRBD1 matching 8 bases. The junction had 3 bases not matched to a gene; V was cut back by 1 base and J by 4 bases. CDR1 LGHDT and CDR2 YNNKEL come from the germline V gene (reference sequence). This CDR3 spans 16 amino acids. The CDR3 here is CASSQVGTGYNSPLHF. The CDR3 region has the DNA TGTGCCAGCAGCCAAGTGGGGACAGGTTATAATTCACCCCTCCACTTT.

About this clonotype: A much larger clone is a single base away; this may be a read error. The V call is TRBV30, the J call TRBJ1-5, with D unresolved. The CDR3 spans 13 residues. Germline values: CDR1 GTSNPN, CDR2 SVGIG (reference sequence). Trimming pared 0 bases from V and 5 bases from J, leaving 8 bases between. CDR3 coding DNA: TGTGCCTGGAGTGTCTCTTGGTATCAGCCCCAGCATTTT. This sequence encodes CAWSVSWYQPQHF.

This clonotype occurred a few times. V gene TRBV6-1 combines with J gene TRBJ1-3, with TRBD1 as a possible D gene (5 bases). This CDR3 contains 13 residues. CDR1 is MNHNS and CDR2 is SASEGT in the germline V gene. V shed 6 bases and J shed 4 bases, with 10 bases lying between them. CDR3 in DNA: TGTGCCAGCAGCCGGGACTCAGGAAACACCATATATTTT. It is translated as CASSRDSGNTIYF.

As concerns this clonotype: Since a much larger clone is just one base distant, this may be a read error. V gene TRBV30 combines with J gene TRBJ2-5; D is possibly TRBD1 (5 bases). Between the trimmed V and J ends, which lost 5 bases and 5 bases, there was a span of 15 bases. CDR1 GTSNPN and CDR2 SVGIG come from the germline V gene (reference sequence). The CDR3 runs 13 residues. The CDR3 DNA reads as TGTGCCTGGGACAGCAGGGTGTCGGAGACCCAGTACTTC. Translating gives CAWDSRVSETQYF.

Remarks on this clonotype: The junction departs from germline at one end; a sequencing error may be responsible. The CDR3 region is CASSERQGTVSGANVLPF. The CDR3 nucleotides are TGTGCCAGCAGTGAACGACAGGGGACCGTCTCTGGGGCCAACGTCCTGCCTTTC. V is TRBV25-1 and J is TRBJ2-6; 8 bases agree with TRBD1. The CDR3 has 18 residues. Germline V lookup: CDR1 MGHDK, CDR2 SYGVNS.

The sample holds many counts of this clonotype. The chain couples TRBV6-1 to TRBJ2-7, with 9 bases identical to TRBD1. This CDR3 region has 15 residues. Germline CDR1 is MNHNS and CDR2 is SASEGT. Trimming cost V 6 bases and J 3 bases; bases outside gene matches: 9. In DNA, the CDR3 is TGTGCCAGCAGAAATACAAGGACAGGGGACTACGAGCAGTACTTC. Its translation is CASRNTRTGDYEQYF.

This clonotype was recorded a few times. The chain employs TRBV11-2 and TRBJ1-1; D gene ambiguous. Germline CDR1 and CDR2: SGHAT and FQNNGV. Trimming cost V 4 bases and J 3 bases, with 3 bases left between them. This CDR3 contains 11 residues. The CDR3 DNA reads TGTGCCAGCAGCTCATACACTGAAGCTTTCTTT. Translation gives CASSSYTEAFF.

To note about this clonotype: This could be a read error, since a much larger clone is one nucleotide away. The chain is built from TRBV4-1 and TRBJ1-5; the D is unclear. CDR1 and CDR2 (germline): MGHRA, YSYEKL. The CDR3 spans 16 residues. The CDR3 DNA reads as TGCGCCAGCATCCAAGAAGCCGGCCATAGCAATCAGCCCCAGCATTTT. It encodes CASIQEAGHSNQPQHF.

A remark on this clonotype: It may be a read error: a sequence one base away is much more abundant. This sequence joins TRBV20-1 and TRBJ1-5; D is ambiguous. CDR1 is DFQATT and CDR2 is SNEGSKA in the germline V gene (reference sequence). The CDR3 is 13 residues long. Trimming pared 3 bases from V and 3 bases from J, leaving 9 bases between. Written as DNA, the CDR3 is TGCAGTGCTAGGACCATGGTCAATCAGCCCCAGCATTTT. Residues: CSARTMVNQPQHF.

Of note for this clonotype: The conserved final phenylalanine or tryptophan is absent from the CDR3, which likely points to a read error. The gene calls are TRBV10-2 and TRBJ2-7; 8 bases map to TRBD2. Germline lookup yields CDR1 WSHSY and CDR2 SAAADI. This CDR3 region has 15 residues. The ends lost 6 bases at V and 7 bases at J; junction bases unmatched: 14. Here the CDR3 reads CASRGSGTRIGEQYL. CDR3 nucleotides: TGCGCCAGCAGGGGAAGCGGGACTAGAATCGGGGAGCAGTACCTC.

In its sample, this clonotype was seen many times. The CDR3 region has the DNA TGTGCCACCAGCAGAAACACCGGCGGCACAGATACGCAGTATTTT. Amino acid sequence: CATSRNTGGTDTQYF. The V gene is TRBV15, the J gene TRBJ2-3; no reliable D call. The length of the CDR3 is 15 residues. Germline assignment: CDR1 LNHNV and CDR2 YYDKDF (reference sequence). V dropped 2 bases and J dropped 1 base, with 10 bases sitting between them.

The chain couples TRBV7-3 to TRBJ1-4; 8 nucleotides agree with TRBD1. The CDR3 has 17 amino acids. With 4 bases clipped from V and 5 bases from J, the junction kept 12 bases outside the gene matches. Germline CDR1 is SGHTA and CDR2 is FQGTGA. The DNA for the CDR3 is TGTGCCAGCAGCTCCACAGGGGGTTCTAGTGAAAATGAAAAACTGTTTTTT. Its translation is CASSSTGGSSENEKLFF.

This clonotype was detected many times. The chain has TRBV6-1 and TRBJ1-2; D is uncertain. The CDR3 loop spans 13 amino acids. Germline V gives CDR1 MNHNS, CDR2 SASEGT. The V end was cut by 0 bases, the J end by 7 bases, with 9 bases between. The CDR3: CASSEAPWGGYTF. The CDR3 bases are TGTGCCAGCAGTGAAGCCCCCTGGGGTGGCTACACCTTC.

A few counts support this clonotype. V is TRBV5-1 and J is TRBJ2-5, with 7 bases matching TRBD1. V lost 3 bases and J lost 3; bases outside the gene matches: 11. The CDR3 contains 16 residues. The germline gives CDR1 SGHRS, CDR2 YFSETQ. The CDR3 protein is CASSSGTDHSKETQYF. In DNA form, the CDR3 reads TGCGCCAGCAGCTCCGGGACAGACCATTCCAAAGAGACCCAGTACTTC.

This clonotype was detected many times. This chain connects TRBV20-1 to TRBJ1-5, with D uncertain. CDR3 length: 14 residues. Trimming removed 6 bases from V and 2 bases from J, with 14 bases in between. CDR1 is DFQATT and CDR2 is SNEGSKA in the germline V gene (reference sequence). The CDR3 region has the DNA TGCAGTGCCCCGCGAGTAATCGGCAATCAGCCCCAGCATTTT. Its protein is CSAPRVIGNQPQHF.

Turning to this clonotype: This may be a read error, as it is one base from a much larger clone. The chain carries TRBV10-1 and TRBJ1-1; no definite D call. Germline-derived CDR1 and CDR2 are WNHNN and SYGVQD (reference sequence). The CDR3 loop spans 14 amino acids. DNA for the CDR3: TGCGCCAGCAGTACGGCAAATATGAAGACTGAAGCTTTCTTT. It is translated as CASSTANMKTEAFF.

As regards this clonotype: With a much larger clone just one base away, this may be a read error. The chain couples TRBV9 to TRBJ1-2; D perhaps matches TRBD1 (5 bases). Germline loops: CDR1 SGDLS, CDR2 YYNGEE. Trimming cost V 6 bases and J 7 bases, with 13 bases left between them. This CDR3 has 12 residues. The CDR3 spells CASKRLGGGYTF. The CDR3, as DNA: TGTGCCAGCAAAAGACTGGGGGGTGGCTACACCTTC.